The T cell receptor (beta chain) described here comes from a study of blood T cells in healthy people across ages. General study findings and limits: Changes seen in expanded clonotypes were possibly confounded by donor CMV status left unknown. Long-lived and aged donors differed, with more naive CD4+ cells and higher diversity in the long-lived.

The count of this clonotype is one. What it binds is unknown. Donor samples were obtained from healthy Caucasian individuals from Russia, aged roughly 6 to 95. Then a second PCR, running about 6 to 11 cycles, was carried out with a sample-barcoded 5' primer and a J-beta primer mix. Each CDR3 protein is one row after TCRdb ran MiXCR on the 5' RACE reads. The sample lists roughly 1,300,000 distinct CDR3 sequences, around 55% seen once, with 6.5% to 8.5% in the top ten. J was trimmed by 3 bases and V by 1 base; bases with no gene match: 9. The germline CDR1 and CDR2 sequences are LGHNA and YSLEER. This CDR3 has 16 residues.

This TCR was sampled from a man between 18 and 35 years old in good health. The sample consisted of blood. V is TRBV4-3 and J is TRBJ2-7; 7 bases are a match to TRBD2. The CDR3: CASSQGGGKMGYEQYF. The CDR3 nucleotides read TGCGCCAGCAGCCAAGGGGGGGGGAAGATGGGCTACGAGCAGTACTTC.